The T cell receptor beta chain described here comes from a study of blood T cell repertoires in COVID-19. Across the study: COVID-19 samples from acute and convalescent phases originated in the United States, Italy and Spain. In each case, the material was cDNA or gDNA derived from T cells, B-cell-depleted T cells, or PBMCs.

The CDR3 is made up of 12 amino acids. V gave up 3 bases and J gave up 12 bases; unmatched junction bases: 6. Authors' processing steps: Counts of nucleated cells, estimated from reference gene primer amplification, were obtained. Clones were read by immunoSEQ multiplex PCR, and TCRdb kept only the in-frame ones, dropping some. For V, J and clone size, that table is used; D and trimming come from the DNA. The table lists over 75,000 clones, 75% to 90% of them singletons, with approximately 10% in the top ten. Material for sequencing was peripheral blood. This chain links TRBV12-3 or TRBV12-4 with TRBJ1-1, with 8 positions matching TRBD1. This TCR derives from a human donor in a cohort sampled during active COVID-19. This CDR3 is CASSFSTGGTFF. CDR3 sequence (DNA): TGTGCCAGCAGTTTCAGCACAGGGGGAACTTTCTTT.